This entry lists 18 T cell receptor beta chains sequenced from one sample in a study of neurological immune-mediated disorders. TCRdb redid the calling of the 5' RACE reads with MiXCR, one entry per CDR3 protein. The repertoire holds some 46,000 distinct CDR3 sequences, just under 4.5% seen once, with 5.7% in the top ten. Sequencing used PBMCs. These receptors originate from a woman aged 55-69 years with multiple sclerosis.

There are many counts of this clonotype. V usage is TRBV4-3 and J usage is TRBJ2-1, with 9 nucleotides matching TRBD2. The germline CDR1 and CDR2 sequences are LGHNA and YSLEER. This CDR3 has 16 amino acids. The trim removed 1 base at V and 8 bases at J, leaving 9 bases unmatched. CDR3 loop: CASSQVELAGLDEQFF. The DNA of the CDR3 is TGCGCCAGCAGCCAAGTGGAGCTAGCGGGATTGGATGAGCAGTTCTTC.

This clonotype was picked up many times. The chain uses TRBV11-1 and TRBJ2-1, with 8 bases identical to TRBD2. The CDR3 is made up of 13 amino acids. Germline values: CDR1 SGHAT, CDR2 FQDESV (reference sequence). Trimming took 4 bases from V and 10 from J; bases not matched to a gene: 6. CDR3 in amino acids: CASSSAGAGEQFF. DNA of the CDR3: TGTGCCAGCAGCTCAGCGGGGGCGGGGGAGCAGTTCTTC.

In this sample, this clonotype turned up a few times. The V call is TRBV9, the J call TRBJ2-3; no firm D call. Germline values: CDR1 SGDLS, CDR2 YYNGEE. This CDR3 is 13 amino acids long. V was shortened by 4 bases and J by 5 bases, with 11 bases between the two germline ends. The CDR3 region has the DNA TGTGCCAGCAGCCTGGTGTGGGGAGATACGCAGTATTTT. Its protein is CASSLVWGDTQYF.

This clonotype has at least ten counts. The chain recombines TRBV29-1 with TRBJ1-1; a possible D gene is TRBD1 (5 bases). The CDR3 spans 10 residues. CDR1 is SQVTM and CDR2 is ANQGSEA in the germline V gene. Deletions cut 4 bases from V and 5 bases from J, with 5 bases between. The CDR3, as DNA: TGCAGCGTTGGGGGGACTGAAGCTTTCTTT. Protein sequence: CSVGGTEAFF. Complete variable domain (other parts from reference TRBV29-1 and TRBJ1-1): SAVISQKPSRDICQRGTSLTIQCQVDSQVTMMFWYRQQPGQSLTLIATANQGSEATYESGFVIDKFPISRPNLTFSTLTVSNMSPEDSSIYLCSVGGTEAFFGQGTRLTVV.

The rearrangement uses TRBV20-1 and TRBJ2-3, with 7 bases that match TRBD2. CDR3 size: 15 residues. V lost 3 bases, J lost 6 bases, and 12 bases stayed unmatched. The germline CDR1 and CDR2 sequences are DFQATT and SNEGSKA (reference sequence). The CDR3 DNA is TGCAGTGCTAGGGTGGTGGGAGGGCCTGTCGATACGCAGTATTTT. It translates to CSARVVGGPVDTQYF.

This clonotype was counted at least ten times. The V and J genes are TRBV6-2 or TRBV6-3 and TRBJ1-2; tentatively, D is TRBD1 (5 bases). In germline, CDR1 is MNHEY, CDR2 SVGEGT. Deletions cut 3 bases from V and 8 bases from J, with 16 bases between. The CDR3 runs to 14 residues. The CDR3 here is CASSYPGTWGGYTF. The CDR3 DNA sequence: TGTGCCAGCAGTTATCCCGGGACTTGGGGAGGCTACACCTTC.

Many counts were recorded for this clonotype. The rearrangement joins TRBV5-1 to TRBJ1-1, with D possibly being TRBD1 (6 bases). CDR1 is SGHRS, CDR2 YFSETQ, per germline. The CDR3 is 13 amino acids. The V and J ends lost 3 bases and 5 bases respectively, with 11 bases between them. The DNA of the CDR3 is TGCGCCAGCAGCTACAGGGTGGGAACTGAAGCTTTCTTT. Amino acid sequence: CASSYRVGTEAFF.

At least ten counts were recorded for this clonotype. The gene calls are TRBV2 and TRBJ2-2, with unresolved D. V was clipped by 2 bases and J by 1 base, with 2 bases between them. The CDR3 runs 13 residues. The germline V gene has CDR1 SNHLY and CDR2 FYNNEI. The CDR3 DNA sequence: TGTGCCAGCAGTGAATGGAACACCGGGGAGCTGTTTTTT. Translation: CASSEWNTGELFF.

V usage is TRBV20-1 and J usage is TRBJ2-3; D is possibly TRBD2 (5 bases). CDR1 and CDR2 from the germline V gene are DFQATT and SNEGSKA (reference sequence). This CDR3 comprises 11 residues. The CDR3 bases are TGCAGAGGACTGACGCGGGATACGCAGTATTTT. This sequence encodes CRGLTRDTQYF.

The chain combines TRBV5-1 with TRBJ2-7, with 11 bases matching TRBD2. CDR1 and CDR2 from the germline V gene are SGHRS and YFSETQ. The CDR3 extends over 14 amino acids. J was trimmed by 2 bases and V by 4 bases; bases with no gene match: 2. CDR3 residues: CASSRSGGAYEQYF. As DNA, the CDR3 is TGCGCCAGCAGCCGTAGCGGGGGGGCCTACGAGCAGTACTTC.

This clonotype was seen at least ten times. J is TRBJ1-1 and V is TRBV5-1; TRBD1 might be the D (6 bases). The CDR3 extends over 15 amino acids. The ends were cut back, 2 bases at V and 5 bases at J, with 16 bases in the middle. CDR1 is SGHRS and CDR2 is YFSETQ in the germline V gene. CDR3 region: CASSLGGPPRTEAFF. Here the CDR3 DNA reads TGCGCCAGCAGCTTAGGGGGACCGCCTAGGACTGAAGCTTTCTTT.

This clonotype was picked up many times. V gene TRBV6-4 combines with J gene TRBJ2-2; TRBD2 agrees at 10 bases. The V and J ends lost 2 bases and 4 bases, in that order; junction bases with no gene match: 1. The CDR3 spans 15 residues. Per the germline V gene, CDR1 is MRHNA and CDR2 is SNTAGT. The CDR3 region has the DNA TGTGCCAGCAGTGACGGACTAGCGGCCACCGGGGAGCTGTTTTTT. Amino acid sequence: CASSDGLAATGELFF.

This clonotype was found many times. One end of the junction does not line up with germline, which may come from a read error. The CDR3, as DNA: TGTGCCTGGAGTGTGGGCGGGGACACAGATGCGCAGTATTTT. Amino acids: CAWSVGGDTDAQYF. This chain links TRBV30 with TRBJ2-3; D may correspond to TRBD1 or TRBD2 (6 bases each). Germline CDR1 and CDR2: GTSNPN and SVGIG (reference sequence). The CDR3 is 14 amino acids.

This clonotype was found many times. The gene calls are TRBV28 and TRBJ1-5, with a possible D match to TRBD1 (5 bases). V was cut by 0 bases and J by 2 bases, with 14 bases left in between. There are 17 residues in the CDR3. CDR1 and CDR2 from the germline V gene are MDHEN and SYDVKM. The DNA for the CDR3 is TGTGCCAGCAGTTTATGGTTAGGGGTTGGCGGCAATCAGCCCCAGCATTTT. It translates to CASSLWLGVGGNQPQHF.

This clonotype was seen repeatedly, ten times or more. The V gene is TRBV6-6, the J gene TRBJ1-1; 8 nucleotides agree with TRBD1. The CDR3 runs to 13 residues. CDR1 MNHNY and CDR2 SVGAGI come from the germline V gene (reference sequence). With 6 bases clipped from V and 1 base from J, the junction kept 1 base outside the gene matches. The CDR3 here is CASRDRENTEAFF. The CDR3 region has the DNA TGTGCCAGCAGGGACAGGGAGAACACTGAAGCTTTCTTT.

V gene TRBV7-2 combines with J gene TRBJ2-5; 9 bases match TRBD2. The CDR3 extends over 16 amino acids. The V gene's germline CDR1 is SGHTA and CDR2 FQGNSA. J gave up 1 base and V 5 bases, and 8 bases lay outside the gene matches. The CDR3 spells CASSLSSTSGQETQYF. The CDR3, as DNA: TGTGCCAGCAGCCTATCCTCGACTAGCGGCCAAGAGACCCAGTACTTC.

This clonotype was recorded many times. CDR3 nucleotide sequence: TGTGCCAGCAGCGTGCGCGGGAGGAGCTCCTACAATGAGCAGTTCTTC. Its translation: CASSVRGRSSYNEQFF. This chain uses TRBV9 with TRBJ2-1; 8 bases map to TRBD2. Germline CDR1 and CDR2: SGDLS and YYNGEE. The CDR3 has 16 amino acids. The ends lost 2 bases at V and 0 bases at J; junction bases unmatched: 4.

This clonotype was found many times. The gene calls are TRBV4-3 and TRBJ2-1; 8 bases match TRBD2. Losses at the gene ends were 0 bases for V and 3 bases for J; bases not matched to a gene: 1. This CDR3 region has 15 residues. Germline V CDR1 and CDR2: LGHNA, YSLEER. In nucleotides, the CDR3 is TGCGCCAGCAGCCAAGACGGGACTAGCTACAATGAGCAGTTCTTC. This translates into CASSQDGTSYNEQFF.